This T cell receptor beta chain was profiled in a study of response to subunit inactivated influenza vaccine. TCRdb called the RT-PCR reads again in MiXCR, with one record for every CDR3 protein. The table includes about 300,000 distinct CDR3 sequences, 20% to 25% detected once. V lost 3 bases and J 5 bases, leaving 11 bases between the germline ends. The CDR3 extends over 13 amino acids. CDR1 is ENHRY and CDR2 is SYGVKD in the germline V gene. This clonotype has only a few counts. The antigen remains undetermined. The study's findings and limits: Each seasonal flu vaccination may recruit only limited new T cells, authors suggested.

The sequencing used PBMCs from blood, collected less than 22 months after vaccination. The gene calls are TRBV10-3 and TRBJ2-7; D not resolved. This TCR was sampled from a man aged 45 to 75 who received an inactivated influenza vaccine. In DNA form, the CDR3 reads TGTGCCATCAGTGATACATTTGGCCACGAGCAGTACTTC. It encodes CAISDTFGHEQYF.